Below are 2 T cell receptor beta chains sequenced from a single sample in a study of metastatic and nonmetastatic thyroid tumors. Using MiXCR, TCRdb re-called clones from the PCR reads. This table has about 43,000 clones, roughly an eighth appearing once. All patients reached thyroid surgery having received no treatment beforehand. Specimen: blood. Every receptor here comes from a female donor with papillary thyroid cancer or a benign thyroid nodule (not recorded which). Some clones in this sample may be carry-over from other donors' samples.

This clone was detected many times. This chain uses TRBV12-3 or TRBV12-4 with TRBJ2-1; no definite D call. The CDR3 loop spans 11 amino acids. V lost 3 bases and J 9 bases, leaving 6 bases between the germline ends. The DNA of the CDR3 is TGTGCCAGCAGTTTCCCGGGTGAGCAGTTCTTC. It yields the protein CASSFPGEQFF.

The table lists this clone with many counts. This rearrangement joins TRBV12-3 or TRBV12-4 to TRBJ2-1; 7 bases match TRBD2. Trimming removed 1 base from V and 9 bases from J; junction bases left unmatched: 9. The CDR3 runs to 15 residues. CDR3 in DNA: TGTGCCAGCAGTTTAGGGACTAGGTCCGAAGGTGAGCAGTTCTTC. This gives the protein CASSLGTRSEGEQFF.